This is a list of T cell receptor beta chains from one sample in a study of regulatory T cells in long-lasting Graves disease. TCRdb processed the multiplex PCR reads anew with MiXCR; each CDR3 protein has one entry. This sample has roughly 420,000 distinct CDR3 sequences, with roughly 15% found just once. This same sample was also part of a study on T cells in Graves' hyperthyroidism and ophthalmopathy.

The starting material was peripheral blood mononuclear cells (PBMCs), obtained at new diagnosis, from a patient treated with antithyroid drugs. All receptors derive from a young woman with Graves disease. CDR3s include the opening cysteine and the closing phenylalanine or tryptophan. A D gene is named only where the DNA matches it firmly. Where a row states a size, it is once, few, many or the class of an expanded clone; other rows omit it.

d_gene	j_gene	abundance	v_gene	CDR3nt	CDR3aa
.	TRBJ1-6	few	TRBV20-1	TGCAGTGCTAGAGATCTAGAAGGGGGTAATTCACCCCTCCACTTT	CSARDLEGGNSPLHF
.	TRBJ1-5	many	TRBV27	TGTGCCAGCAGTTTCCCGGGCCGCGATCAGCCCCAGCATTTT	CASSFPGRDQPQHF
.	TRBJ2-3	few	TRBV7-9	TGTGCCAGCAGCTTGTCAGACAAAGATACGCAGTATTTT	CASSLSDKDTQYF
TRBD2	TRBJ2-1	.	TRBV7-6	TGTGCCAGCAGCCAAGGGGTACTAGCGGGTCTCGCATACAATGAGCAGTTCTTC	CASSQGVLAGLAYNEQFF
.	TRBJ2-2	few	TRBV29-1	TGCAGCGCCATCCGAGGGTCCGGGGAGCTGTTTTTT	CSAIRGSGELFF
.	TRBJ1-5	.	TRBV30	TGTGCCTGGAGAAGTCTACCGCATCAGCCCCAGCATTTT	CAWRSLPHQPQHF
TRBD2	TRBJ2-7	many	TRBV20-1	TGCAGTGCTAGAGATTTGCTGGCCGCGGGGACTAGCTCGTACGAGCAGTACTTC	CSARDLLAAGTSSYEQYF
.	TRBJ2-6	many	TRBV7-2	TGTGCCAGCAGCTTAGGAGGGAGGGCCAACGTCCTGACTTTC	CASSLGGRANVLTF
TRBD1	TRBJ1-1	many	TRBV14	TGTGCCAGCAGCCAAGGGGGACAGGGGGCTCGCCACATGAACACTGAAGCTTTCTTT	CASSQGGQGARHMNTEAFF
.	TRBJ2-5	many	TRBV11-2	TGTGCCAGCTCGACTAACCAAGAGACCCAGTACTTC	CASSTNQETQYF
TRBD1	TRBJ2-7	many	TRBV5-1	TGCGCCAGCAGGGCGGACAGGGGAAGGATCTACGAGCAGTACTTC	CASRADRGRIYEQYF
TRBD2	TRBJ2-2	.	TRBV11-2	TGTGCCAGCAGCCCCCGACTAGCGGGAGGGGGTCGGGGCACCGGGAAGCTGTTTTTT	CASSPRLAGGGRGTGKLFF
.	TRBJ2-7	.	TRBV5-1	TGCGCCAGCAGCTGGGGCCGGGATTACGAGCAGTACTTC	CASSWGRDYEQYF
TRBD1	TRBJ1-1	many	TRBV3-1	TGTGCCAGCAGCCAGCCCACGACAGGGTCTGAAGCTTTCTTT	CASSQPTTGSEAFF
.	TRBJ1-6	.	TRBV2	TGTGCCGGACAACAGGAGGGGCTAGGGAATTCACCCCTCCACTTT	CAGQQEGLGNSPLHF
.	TRBJ2-7	.	TRBV20-1	TGCAGTGCTAGAGCCCAAAGGGGGGGGCGGGAGATGGGGTTCTACGAGCAGTACTTC	CSARAQRGGREMGFYEQYF
.	TRBJ2-3	many	TRBV3-1	TGTGCCAGCAGTAGGAATATTCGCACAGATACGCAGTATTTT	CASSRNIRTDTQYF
.	TRBJ2-1	many	TRBV9	TGTGCCAGCAGCGTACTAGCCGAAGATGAGCAGTTCTTC	CASSVLAEDEQFF
TRBD2	TRBJ2-3	many	TRBV5-1	TGCGCCAGCATCAGGACTAGCGGCCTCACAGATACGCAGTATTTT	CASIRTSGLTDTQYF
.	TRBJ2-1	many	TRBV2	TGTGCCAGCAAGAACAGCGGAGGGGGCCACAATGAGCAGTTCTTC	CASKNSGGGHNEQFF
.	TRBJ1-3	few	TRBV27	TGTGCCAGCAGTGTGGAGGGCAGCTCTGGAAACACCATATATTTT	CASSVEGSSGNTIYF
.	TRBJ1-2	.	TRBV6-1	TGTGCCAGCAGTCGAACCTACAGGGCTGGCTATGGCTACACCTTC	CASSRTYRAGYGYTF
.	TRBJ1-5	many	TRBV28	TGTGCCAGCCTACAGGATCGGCAGCCCCAGCATTTT	CASLQDRQPQHF
TRBD2	TRBJ2-7	few	TRBV24-1	TGTGCCACCAGTGATGGCAGCGGGAGTTACGAGCAGTACTTC	CATSDGSGSYEQYF
TRBD2	TRBJ2-3	many	TRBV28	TGTGCCAGCAGTCCTGGGAGCGGGGATAAAGAGTATTTT	CASSPGSGDKEYF
TRBD1	TRBJ2-7	many	TRBV7-9	TGTGCCAGCAGCCCCGAGGGGGCGAAGAACTACGAGCAGTACTTC	CASSPEGAKNYEQYF
.	TRBJ2-3	many	TRBV12-3/TRBV12-4	TGTGCCAGCAGTTTAGGGCTCTCTAGCACAGATACGCAGTATTTT	CASSLGLSSTDTQYF
TRBD1	TRBJ2-5	few	TRBV4-1	TGCGCCAGCAGCCAACCGACAGGGACGGCGGAGACCCAGTACTTC	CASSQPTGTAETQYF
TRBD1	TRBJ2-5	few	TRBV11-2	TGTGCCAGCACCCTCCTCCGGGACAGCAAAGAGACCCAGTACTTC	CASTLLRDSKETQYF
.	TRBJ2-1	many	TRBV29-1	TGCAGCGTTGAAGAAAGGGCCCTTCGGTACCCATTTTACAATGAGCAGTTCTTC	CSVEERALRYPFYNEQFF
TRBD1	TRBJ1-5	few	TRBV28	TGTGCCAGCAAAATCAGACTCGGACAGGGACTCTCCAATCAGCCCCAGCATTTT	CASKIRLGQGLSNQPQHF
.	TRBJ2-7	many	TRBV28	TGTGCCATTTGTTGCGGGCCATCCTACGAGCAGTACTTC	CAICCGPSYEQYF
.	TRBJ1-1	many	TRBV9	TGTGCCAGCAGCGTAGATACGGGCAACACTGAAGCTTTCTTT	CASSVDTGNTEAFF
TRBD1	TRBJ1-1	many	TRBV11-2	TGTGCCAGCAGCTGGACAGGGGTGGACACTGAAGCTTTCTTT	CASSWTGVDTEAFF
.	TRBJ1-2	once	TRBV20-1	TGCAGTGCTAGAGATCCGAGGGCCTCATATGGCTACACCTTC	CSARDPRASYGYTF
.	TRBJ2-4	few	TRBV12-3/TRBV12-4	TGTGCCAGCAGCCAACTTGGGGACATTCAGTACTTC	CASSQLGDIQYF
TRBD1	TRBJ1-2	.	TRBV27	TGTGCCAGCAGTCCCACGGGACAGGGGGTTAACTATGGCTACACCTTC	CASSPTGQGVNYGYTF
.	TRBJ2-6	.	TRBV6-9	TGTGCCAGCAGTTGGTCGACTGGGGCCAACGTCCTGACTTTC	CASSWSTGANVLTF
.	TRBJ2-2	many	TRBV5-1	TGTGCCAGCAGCTTAGAGGTTAACACCGGGGAGCTGTTTTTT	CASSLEVNTGELFF
.	TRBJ1-2	.	TRBV15	TGTGCCACCAGCAGAGAGGCAGGGAACTATGGCTACACCTTC	CATSREAGNYGYTF
.	TRBJ2-3	many	TRBV28	TGTGCCAGCAGTTTATGGGCCGGCGGCCTCACAGATACGCAGTATTTT	CASSLWAGGLTDTQYF
TRBD2	TRBJ2-3	many	TRBV6-2/TRBV6-3	TGTGCCACCCTGAGGGCAGCGGGAGGAGCGGATACGCAGTATTTT	CATLRAAGGADTQYF
.	TRBJ2-7	many	TRBV2	TGTGCCAGCAGTGAAGGGGCCACCAGCTACGAGCAGTACTTC	CASSEGATSYEQYF
TRBD1	TRBJ1-5	few	TRBV5-4	TGTGCCAGCAGCAAGGACAGGGTGATCGGTCTTATCAATCAGCCCCAGCATTTT	CASSKDRVIGLINQPQHF
.	TRBJ2-7	many	TRBV20-1	TGCAGTGTTAGCCGCAACCCCGACCCGGCCTACGAGCAGTACTTC	CSVSRNPDPAYEQYF